The entry that follows covers one TCR beta chain sequence. Its antigen is not identified. Amplification targeted TCR beta CDR3 regions from RNA transcripts. When the TCR CDR3 underwent first-round RT-PCR, the HTBI primer set was used. MiXCR, applied by TCRdb to the multiplex PCR reads, yields one record per CDR3 protein. The sample lists hundreds of thousands of distinct CDR3 sequences, roughly 15% occurring once. The CDR3 is 16 amino acids. Trimming took 0 bases from V and 1 from J, leaving 13 bases between them. Germline-derived CDR1 and CDR2 are SGHRS and YFSETQ. This record belongs to a study of T cells in Graves' hyperthyroidism and ophthalmopathy. Study observations and caveats: A model of 13 V-J pairs discriminated ophthalmopathy from stable hyperthyroidism.

The sequence was obtained from a woman in her twenties or thirties with Graves' hyperthyroidism. V is TRBV5-1 and J is TRBJ1-1, with TRBD1 as a possible D gene (5 bases). The sample consisted of blood. In DNA form, the CDR3 reads TGCGCCAGCAGCTTGGCCGGGGGGGTCGGGAACACTGAAGCTTTCTTT. Translation gives CASSLAGGVGNTEAFF. The full variable domain, in which reference TRBV5-1 and TRBJ1-1 provide the parts outside the CDR3, is KAGVTQTPRYLIKTRGQQVTLSCSPISGHRSVSWYQQTPGQGLQFLFEYFSETQRNKGNFPGRFSGRQFSNSRSEMNVSTLELGDSALYLCASSLAGGVGNTEAFFGQGTRLTVV.